A single sample is the source of the 16 T cell receptor beta chains below, sequenced in a study of blood T cell repertoires in COVID-19. Method: immunoSEQ multiplex PCR; TCRdb's copy keeps in-frame clones and lacks some. The data contain 97,000 or so clones, about 90% of them singletons. Specimen: peripheral blood. The receptor set was obtained from a man between 50 and 59 years old with active COVID-19.

This clone was counted between two and nine times. The CDR3 loop is CASSLDPSGANGYTF. Written as DNA, the CDR3 is TGTGCCAGCAGCTTAGACCCCTCAGGGGCCAATGGCTACACCTTC. This chain connects TRBV7-9 to TRBJ1-2, with D tentatively TRBD1 (6 bases). The CDR3 spans 15 residues. V shed 1 base and J shed 6 bases, with 15 bases lying between them. Per the germline V gene, CDR1 is SEHNR and CDR2 is FQNEAQ (reference sequence).

This chain connects TRBV19 to TRBJ2-2; 8 positions agree with TRBD1. The germline V gene has CDR1 LNHDA and CDR2 SQIVND (reference sequence). This CDR3 comprises 15 residues. V gave up 3 bases and J gave up 7 bases; unmatched junction bases: 7. CDR3 nucleotides: TGTGCCAGTAGTATCCGGACAGGGAAGGGCGGGGAGCTGTTTTTT. It is translated as CASSIRTGKGGELFF.

The chain employs TRBV7-2 and TRBJ1-1, with a tentative D call TRBD1 (5 bases). The CDR3 has 14 amino acids. Germline V gene data show CDR1 as SGHTA and CDR2 as FQGNSA. Trimming shortened V by 5 bases and J by 4 bases, and 14 bases separated the two germline ends. The CDR3 here is CASSPSGGSTEAFF. The CDR3, as DNA: TGTGCCAGCAGCCCATCCGGGGGGAGCACTGAAGCTTTCTTT.

V is TRBV5-1 and J is TRBJ1-6; D might be TRBD1 (5 bases). Trimming removed 2 bases at V and 10 bases at J, with 16 bases between. Germline V gene lookup returns CDR1 SGHRS and CDR2 YFSETQ. This CDR3 region has 15 residues. In DNA, the CDR3 is TGCGCCAGCAGCTTTCGGGGAGGGGAAGGCTCACCCCTCCACTTT. It is translated as CASSFRGGEGSPLHF.

V is TRBV14 and J is TRBJ1-5; 7 nucleotides match TRBD1. The CDR3 sequence is 14 residues long. Germline values: CDR1 SGHDN, CDR2 FVKESK. The trim removed 4 bases at V and 7 bases at J, leaving 7 bases unmatched. In DNA form, the CDR3 reads TGTGCCAGCAGCCCAAAGGGGGCCCACCAGCCCCAGCATTTT. Translated, it gives CASSPKGAHQPQHF.

A few counts support this clone. CDR3 bases: TGTGCCAGCAGCCTCGGGACAGGGGGGAGAAACACCATATATTTT. It specifies CASSLGTGGRNTIYF. The chain joins TRBV7-6 to TRBJ1-3; 11 bases agree with TRBD1. V lost 5 bases and J lost 5; bases outside the gene matches: 5. CDR1 and CDR2 from the germline V gene are SGHVS and FNYEAQ. The CDR3 runs 15 residues.

V is TRBV28 and J is TRBJ1-2; D possibly corresponds to TRBD1 (6 bases). Germline V lookup: CDR1 MDHEN, CDR2 SYDVKM. The CDR3 runs 15 residues. V was cut by 5 bases and J by 2 bases, with 15 bases left in between. CDR3 protein: CASSPQGTPNYGYTF. CDR3 nucleotides: TGTGCCAGCAGTCCCCAAGGGACACCCAACTATGGCTACACCTTC.

The chain recombines TRBV12-5 with TRBJ1-1; possible D gene TRBD1, 5 bases. The length of the CDR3 is 15 residues. Trimming took off 5 bases at V and 0 bases at J, with 13 bases between the two ends. Germline lookup yields CDR1 LGHNT and CDR2 FRNRAP. The CDR3 here is CASGPGSGMNTEAFF. The CDR3, as DNA: TGTGCTAGTGGTCCTGGGTCAGGGATGAACACTGAAGCTTTCTTT.

This chain uses TRBV5-4 with TRBJ2-1; 7 bases map to TRBD2. Germline V gene sequence: CDR1 SGHNT, CDR2 YYREEE (reference sequence). The CDR3 runs 16 residues. Unmatched junction bases numbered 13, after V lost 4 bases and J lost 6 bases. CDR3 in amino acids: CASSQLGLEGRNEQFF. The DNA of the CDR3 is TGTGCCAGCAGCCAGCTCGGACTAGAGGGCCGCAATGAGCAGTTCTTC.

CDR3 sequence: CASSPPLGGSNIQYF. As DNA, the CDR3 is TGCGCCAGCAGCCCGCCGTTGGGGGGGAGCAACATTCAGTACTTC. The gene calls are TRBV5-1 and TRBJ2-4; 7 positions agree with TRBD2. This CDR3 contains 15 residues. Germline CDR1 SGHRS, CDR2 YFSETQ. V lost 4 bases, J lost 7 bases, and 11 bases stayed unmatched.

The gene calls are TRBV7-9 and TRBJ2-5, with D maybe TRBD1 (6 bases). The CDR3 runs 13 residues. Trimming shortened V by 4 bases and J by 2 bases, and 8 bases separated the two germline ends. The germline V gene has CDR1 SEHNR and CDR2 FQNEAQ (reference sequence). CDR3 DNA: TGTGCCAGCAGCTACGGACAGCAAGAGACCCAGTACTTC. This codes for CASSYGQQETQYF.

The chain is built from TRBV19 and TRBJ2-1; maybe TRBD2 (6 bases). Germline V gene sequence: CDR1 LNHDA, CDR2 SQIVND (reference sequence). The CDR3 runs 15 residues. The V and J ends lost 9 bases and 3 bases respectively, with 18 bases between them. The CDR3 is CARTGRLEVYNEQFF. The CDR3 bases are TGTGCCAGGACCGGGAGACTAGAGGTCTACAATGAGCAGTTCTTC.

The gene calls are TRBV7-2 and TRBJ2-5, with D tentatively TRBD2 (5 bases). CDR1 SGHTA and CDR2 FQGNSA come from the germline V gene. The V gene lost 1 base and the J gene lost 1 base, with 10 bases spanning the gap. This CDR3 comprises 15 residues. In DNA form, the CDR3 reads TGTGCCAGCAGCTTAGGTGGCGGACTCCAAGAGACCCAGTACTTC. Its translation is CASSLGGGLQETQYF.

The V and J genes are TRBV5-1 and TRBJ2-1; 9 nucleotides align to TRBD1. This CDR3 region has 15 residues. After removal of 1 base from V and 4 bases from J, the junction contained 3 bases not matched to a gene. CDR1 and CDR2 from the germline V gene are SGHRS and YFSETQ. In DNA, the CDR3 is TGCGCCAGCAGCTTGAAACAGGGGGCTTACAATGAGCAGTTCTTC. It translates to CASSLKQGAYNEQFF.

V gene TRBV6-6 combines with J gene TRBJ2-2; 8 bases match TRBD1. Germline loops: CDR1 MNHNY, CDR2 SVGAGI (reference sequence). The CDR3 runs to 15 residues. V dropped 6 bases and J dropped 5; count of bases not matched to a gene: 8. CDR3 in DNA: TGTGCCAGCAGGCTCGGGGACAGGTTAACCGGGGAGCTGTTTTTT. Its protein product is CASRLGDRLTGELFF.

The chain employs TRBV5-4 and TRBJ2-2, with D possibly being TRBD2 (7 bases). There are 14 residues in the CDR3. V dropped 0 bases and J dropped 6 bases, with 9 bases sitting between them. Germline loops: CDR1 SGHNT, CDR2 YYREEE (reference sequence). The CDR3 DNA is TGTGCCAGCAGCTTGGCGGGGGGCCCCGGGGAGCTGTTTTTT. Its protein product is CASSLAGGPGELFF.